Listed here is a single TCR beta chain. Trimming removed 4 bases from V and 1 base from J, with 11 bases in between. CDR3 length: 14 residues. Germline V gene sequence: CDR1 SGHRS, CDR2 YFSETQ. This table comes from immunoSEQ multiplex PCR, and its TCRdb copy is limited to in-frame clones, with some not included. The data hold roughly 300,000 clones, with 86% observed a single time. The record originates from a study of cytomegalovirus exposure and HLA in healthy donors. The TCR sequence derives from a young woman in good health and CMV-seronegative. What was sequenced was PBMCs. This rearrangement joins TRBV5-1 to TRBJ2-5; D is possibly TRBD1 (6 bases). The CDR3 sequence is CASSPGTPQETQYF. CDR3 DNA: TGCGCCAGCAGCCCGGGGACACCCCAAGAGACCCAGTACTTC.